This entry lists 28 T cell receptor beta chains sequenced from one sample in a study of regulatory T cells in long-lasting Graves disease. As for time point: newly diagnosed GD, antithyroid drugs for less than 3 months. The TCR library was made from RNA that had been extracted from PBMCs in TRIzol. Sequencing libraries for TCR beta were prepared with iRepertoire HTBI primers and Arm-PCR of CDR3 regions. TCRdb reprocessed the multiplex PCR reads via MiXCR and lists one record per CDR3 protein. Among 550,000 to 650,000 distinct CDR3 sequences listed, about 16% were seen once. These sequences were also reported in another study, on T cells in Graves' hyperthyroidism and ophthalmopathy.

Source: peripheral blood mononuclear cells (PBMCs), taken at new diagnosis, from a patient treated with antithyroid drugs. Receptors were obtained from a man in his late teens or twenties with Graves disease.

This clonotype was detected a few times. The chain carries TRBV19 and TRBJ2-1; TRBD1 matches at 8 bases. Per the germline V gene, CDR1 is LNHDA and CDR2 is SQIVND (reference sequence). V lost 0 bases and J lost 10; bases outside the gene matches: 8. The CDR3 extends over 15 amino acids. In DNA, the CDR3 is TGTGCCAGTAGTATAGACACGGACAGGGTAAAAGAGCAGTTCTTC. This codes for CASSIDTDRVKEQFF.

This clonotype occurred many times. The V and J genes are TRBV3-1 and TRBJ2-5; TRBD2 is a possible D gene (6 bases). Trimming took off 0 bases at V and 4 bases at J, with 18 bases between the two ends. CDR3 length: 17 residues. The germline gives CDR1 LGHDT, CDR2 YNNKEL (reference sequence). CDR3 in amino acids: CASSQDTLAAAPETQYF. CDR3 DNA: TGTGCCAGCAGCCAAGATACATTAGCGGCTGCCCCAGAGACCCAGTACTTC.

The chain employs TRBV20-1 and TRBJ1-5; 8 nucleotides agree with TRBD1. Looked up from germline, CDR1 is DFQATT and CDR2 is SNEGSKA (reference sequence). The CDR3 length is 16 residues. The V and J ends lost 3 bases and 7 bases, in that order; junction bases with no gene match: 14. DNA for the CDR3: TGCAGTGCTAGGGAAGACAGGGGTCCGGTCAGCCAGCCCCAGCATTTT. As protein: CSAREDRGPVSQPQHF.

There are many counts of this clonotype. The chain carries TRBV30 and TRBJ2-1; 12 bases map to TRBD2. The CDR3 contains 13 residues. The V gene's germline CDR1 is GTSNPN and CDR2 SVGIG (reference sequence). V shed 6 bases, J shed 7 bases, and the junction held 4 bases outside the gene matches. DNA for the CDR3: TGTGCCTGCGGGACTAGCGGGTCGAATGAGCAGTTCTTC. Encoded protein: CACGTSGSNEQFF.

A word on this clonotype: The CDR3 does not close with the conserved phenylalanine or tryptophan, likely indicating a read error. CDR3: CASSETGSNTEAFL. The CDR3 coding sequence is TGTGCCAGCAGTGAGACAGGGTCTAACACTGAAGCTTTCTTG. The chain couples TRBV6-2 or TRBV6-3 to TRBJ1-1, with 7 nucleotides matching TRBD1. From germline, CDR1 is MNHEY and CDR2 SVGEGT. The CDR3 spans 14 residues. V trimming: 5 bases; J trimming: 2 bases; junction bases outside the gene matches: 5.

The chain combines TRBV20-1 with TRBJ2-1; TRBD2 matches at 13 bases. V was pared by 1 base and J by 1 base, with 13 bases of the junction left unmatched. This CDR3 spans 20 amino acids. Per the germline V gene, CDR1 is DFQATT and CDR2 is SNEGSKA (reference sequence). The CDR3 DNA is TGCAGTGCTAGAGGCCGTCGGACTAGCGGGAGTGAAGGGTCCTACAATGAGCAGTTCTTC. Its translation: CSARGRRTSGSEGSYNEQFF.

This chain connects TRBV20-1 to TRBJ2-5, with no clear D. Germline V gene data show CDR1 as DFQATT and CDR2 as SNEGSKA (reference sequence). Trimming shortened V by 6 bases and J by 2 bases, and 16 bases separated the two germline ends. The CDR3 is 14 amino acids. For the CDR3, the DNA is TGCAGTGCATCAACTCGAGTGGAGCAAGAGACCCAGTACTTC. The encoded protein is CSASTRVEQETQYF.

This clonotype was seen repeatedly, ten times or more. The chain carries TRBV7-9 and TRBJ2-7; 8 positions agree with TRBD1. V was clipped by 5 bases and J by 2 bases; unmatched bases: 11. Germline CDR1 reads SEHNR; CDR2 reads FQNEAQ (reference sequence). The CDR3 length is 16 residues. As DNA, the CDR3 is TGTGCCAGCAGCGCCGGAGGGACAGGCACAACCTACGAGCAGTACTTC. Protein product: CASSAGGTGTTYEQYF.

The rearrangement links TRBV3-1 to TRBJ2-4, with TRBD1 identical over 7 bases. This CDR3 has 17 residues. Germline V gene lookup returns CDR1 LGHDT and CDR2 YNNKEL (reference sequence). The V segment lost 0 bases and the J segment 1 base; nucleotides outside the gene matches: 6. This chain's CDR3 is CASSQDWTGPAKNIQYF. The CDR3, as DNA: TGTGCCAGCAGCCAAGATTGGACAGGCCCGGCCAAAAACATTCAGTACTTC.

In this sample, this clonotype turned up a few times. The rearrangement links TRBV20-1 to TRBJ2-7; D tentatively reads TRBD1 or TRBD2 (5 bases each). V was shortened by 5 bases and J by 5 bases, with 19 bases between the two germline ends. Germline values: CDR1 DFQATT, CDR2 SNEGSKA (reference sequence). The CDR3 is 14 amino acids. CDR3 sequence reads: CSAWPPGRRDEQYF. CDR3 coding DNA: TGCAGTGCTTGGCCCCCGGGACGCAGGGACGAGCAGTACTTC.

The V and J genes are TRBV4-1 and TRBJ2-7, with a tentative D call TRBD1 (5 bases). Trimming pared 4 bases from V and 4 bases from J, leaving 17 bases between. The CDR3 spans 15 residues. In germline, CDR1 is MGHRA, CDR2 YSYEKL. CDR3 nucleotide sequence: TGCGCCAGCAGCCCCCAGGCAGGGTTTCGATACGAGCAGTACTTC. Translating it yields CASSPQAGFRYEQYF.

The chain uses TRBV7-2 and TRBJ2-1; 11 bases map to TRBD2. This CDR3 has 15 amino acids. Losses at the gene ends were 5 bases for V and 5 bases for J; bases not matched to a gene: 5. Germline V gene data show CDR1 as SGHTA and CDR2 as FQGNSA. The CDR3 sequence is CASSPLGLADNEQFF. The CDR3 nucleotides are TGTGCCAGCAGCCCCCTGGGACTAGCGGACAATGAGCAGTTCTTC.

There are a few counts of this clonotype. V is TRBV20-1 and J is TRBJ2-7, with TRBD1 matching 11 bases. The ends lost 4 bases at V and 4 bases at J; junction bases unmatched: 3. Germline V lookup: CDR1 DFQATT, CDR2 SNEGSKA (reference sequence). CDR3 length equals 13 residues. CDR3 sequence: CSATDRGRYEQYF. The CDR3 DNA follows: TGCAGTGCTACGGACAGGGGGCGGTACGAGCAGTACTTC.

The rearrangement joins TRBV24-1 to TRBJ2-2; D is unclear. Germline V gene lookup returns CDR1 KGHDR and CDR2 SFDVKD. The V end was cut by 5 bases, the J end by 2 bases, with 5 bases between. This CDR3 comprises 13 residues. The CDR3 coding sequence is TGTGCCACCAGTGCAACTAACACCGGGGAGCTGTTTTTT. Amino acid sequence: CATSATNTGELFF.

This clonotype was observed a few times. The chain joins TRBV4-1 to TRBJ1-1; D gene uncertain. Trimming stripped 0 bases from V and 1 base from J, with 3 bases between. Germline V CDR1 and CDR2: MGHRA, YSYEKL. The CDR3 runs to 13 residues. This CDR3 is CASSQDKNTEAFF. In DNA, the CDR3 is TGCGCCAGCAGCCAAGACAAGAACACTGAAGCTTTCTTT.

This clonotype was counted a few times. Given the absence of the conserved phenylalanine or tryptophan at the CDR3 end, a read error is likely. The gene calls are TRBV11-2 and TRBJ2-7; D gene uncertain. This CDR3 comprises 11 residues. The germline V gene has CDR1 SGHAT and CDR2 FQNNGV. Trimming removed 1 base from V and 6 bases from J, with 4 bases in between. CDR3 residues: CASSLGREQYL. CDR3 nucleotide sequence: TGTGCCAGCAGCTTAGGGCGCGAGCAGTACCTC.

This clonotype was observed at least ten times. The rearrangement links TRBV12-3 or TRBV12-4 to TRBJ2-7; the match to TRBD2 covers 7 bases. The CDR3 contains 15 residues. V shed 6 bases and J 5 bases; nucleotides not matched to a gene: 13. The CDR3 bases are TGTGCCAGCAGCCCGGGGGACTACCTTAGGGACGAGCAGTACTTC. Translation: CASSPGDYLRDEQYF.

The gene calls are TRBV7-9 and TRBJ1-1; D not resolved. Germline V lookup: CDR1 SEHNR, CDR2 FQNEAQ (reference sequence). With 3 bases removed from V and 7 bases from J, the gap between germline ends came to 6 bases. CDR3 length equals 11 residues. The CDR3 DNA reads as TGTGCCAGCAGCTTTGGAGATGAAGCTTTCTTT. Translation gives CASSFGDEAFF. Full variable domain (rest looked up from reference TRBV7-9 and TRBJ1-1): DTGVSQNPRHKITKRGQNVTFRCDPISEHNRLYWYRQTLGQGPEFLTYFQNEAQLEKSRLLSDRFSAERPKGSFSTLEIQRTEQGDSAMYLCASSFGDEAFFGQGTRLTVV.

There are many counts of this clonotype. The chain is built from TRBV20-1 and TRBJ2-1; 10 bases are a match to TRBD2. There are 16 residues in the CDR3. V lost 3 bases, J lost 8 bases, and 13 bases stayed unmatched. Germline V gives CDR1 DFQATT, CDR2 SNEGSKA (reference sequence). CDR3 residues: CSARGYRSGRDDEQFF. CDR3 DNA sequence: TGCAGTGCTAGGGGGTATAGGAGCGGGAGGGATGATGAGCAGTTCTTC.

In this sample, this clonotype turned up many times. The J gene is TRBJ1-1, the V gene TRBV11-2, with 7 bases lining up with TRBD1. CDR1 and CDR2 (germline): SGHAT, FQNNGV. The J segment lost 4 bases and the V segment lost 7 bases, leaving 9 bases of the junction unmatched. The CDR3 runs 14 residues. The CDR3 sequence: CASIFSGGATEAFF. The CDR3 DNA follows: TGTGCCAGCATTTTCTCAGGGGGGGCCACTGAAGCTTTCTTT.

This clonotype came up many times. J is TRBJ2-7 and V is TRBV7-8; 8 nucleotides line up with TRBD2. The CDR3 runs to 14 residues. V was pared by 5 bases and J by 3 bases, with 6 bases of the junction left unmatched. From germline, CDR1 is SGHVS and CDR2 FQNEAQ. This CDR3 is CASSRGGIFYEQYF. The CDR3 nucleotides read TGTGCCAGCAGCCGCGGGGGGATCTTCTACGAGCAGTACTTC.

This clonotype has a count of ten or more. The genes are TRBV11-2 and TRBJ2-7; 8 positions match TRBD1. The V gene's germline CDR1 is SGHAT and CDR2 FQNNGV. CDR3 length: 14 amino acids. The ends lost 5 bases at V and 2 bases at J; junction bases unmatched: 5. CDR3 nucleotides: TGTGCCAGCAGCCTGGACAGGGCCCCCTACGAGCAGTACTTC. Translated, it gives CASSLDRAPYEQYF.

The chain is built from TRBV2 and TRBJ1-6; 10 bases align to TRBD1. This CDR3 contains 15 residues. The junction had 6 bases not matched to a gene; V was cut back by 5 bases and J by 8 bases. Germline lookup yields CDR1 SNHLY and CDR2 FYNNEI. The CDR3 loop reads CASSRAGTGDSPLHF. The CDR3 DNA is TGTGCCAGCAGTCGAGCCGGGACAGGGGATTCACCCCTCCACTTT. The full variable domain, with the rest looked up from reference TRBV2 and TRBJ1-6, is EPEVTQTPSHQVTQMGQEVILRCVPISNHLYFYWYRQILGQKVEFLVSFYNNEISEKSEIFDDQFSVERPDGSNFTLKIRSTKLEDSAMYFCASSRAGTGDSPLHFGNGTRLTVT.

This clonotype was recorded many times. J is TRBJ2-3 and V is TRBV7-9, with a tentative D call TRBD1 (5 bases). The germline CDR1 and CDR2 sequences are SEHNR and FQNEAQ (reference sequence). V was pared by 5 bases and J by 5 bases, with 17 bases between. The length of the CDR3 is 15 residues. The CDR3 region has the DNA TGTGCCAGCAGCCCTTGGACCGCCCAGGGAGATACGCAGTATTTT. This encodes CASSPWTAQGDTQYF.

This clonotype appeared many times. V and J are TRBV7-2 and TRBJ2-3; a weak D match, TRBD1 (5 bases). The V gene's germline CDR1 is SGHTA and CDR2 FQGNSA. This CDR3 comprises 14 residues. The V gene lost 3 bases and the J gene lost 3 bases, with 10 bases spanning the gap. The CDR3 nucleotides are TGTGCCAGCAGCTTCGTCAGGGTGACAGATACGCAGTATTTT. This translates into CASSFVRVTDTQYF.

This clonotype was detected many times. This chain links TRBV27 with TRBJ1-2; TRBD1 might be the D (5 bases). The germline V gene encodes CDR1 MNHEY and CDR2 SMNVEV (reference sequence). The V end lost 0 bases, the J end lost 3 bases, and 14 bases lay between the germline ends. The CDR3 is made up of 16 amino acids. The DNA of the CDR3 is TGTGCCAGCAGTTTATCGATAAGGGGTATTCACTATGGCTACACCTTC. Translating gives CASSLSIRGIHYGYTF.

This CDR3 is CASSYSTVSSYEQYF. Here the CDR3 DNA reads TGTGCCAGCAGTTACTCGACTGTCTCATCCTACGAGCAGTACTTC. The chain carries TRBV6-6 and TRBJ2-7; D is undetermined. Germline values: CDR1 MNHNY, CDR2 SVGAGI (reference sequence). CDR3 length: 15 amino acids. The germline V and J ends were trimmed by 0 bases and 1 base, with 10 bases remaining between them.

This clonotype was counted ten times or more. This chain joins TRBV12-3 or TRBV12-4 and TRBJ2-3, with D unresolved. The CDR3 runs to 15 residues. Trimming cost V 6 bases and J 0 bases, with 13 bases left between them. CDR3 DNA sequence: TGTGCCAGCAGACGGACGGCCACTAGCACAGATACGCAGTATTTT. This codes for CASRRTATSTDTQYF.